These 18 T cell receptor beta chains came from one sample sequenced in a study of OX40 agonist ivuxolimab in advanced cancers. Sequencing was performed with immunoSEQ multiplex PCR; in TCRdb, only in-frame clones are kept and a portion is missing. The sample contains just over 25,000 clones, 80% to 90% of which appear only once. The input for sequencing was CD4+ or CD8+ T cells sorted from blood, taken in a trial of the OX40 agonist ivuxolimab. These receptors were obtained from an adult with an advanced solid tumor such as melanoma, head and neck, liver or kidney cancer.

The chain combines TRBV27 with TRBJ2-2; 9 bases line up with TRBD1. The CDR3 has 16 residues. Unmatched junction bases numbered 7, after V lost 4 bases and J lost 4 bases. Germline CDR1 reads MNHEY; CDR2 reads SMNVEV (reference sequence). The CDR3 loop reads CASSYSGTGRTGELFF. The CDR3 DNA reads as TGTGCCAGCAGTTACTCCGGGACAGGGCGCACCGGGGAGCTGTTTTTT.

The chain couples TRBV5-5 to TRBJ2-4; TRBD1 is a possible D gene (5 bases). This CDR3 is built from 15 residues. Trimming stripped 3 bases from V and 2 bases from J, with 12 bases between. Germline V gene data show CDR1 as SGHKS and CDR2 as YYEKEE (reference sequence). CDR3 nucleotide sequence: TGTGCCAGCAGCTATCGAACAGGCACCAAAAACATTCAGTACTTC. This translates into CASSYRTGTKNIQYF.

This chain's CDR3 is CASSWGGSSYEQYF. In DNA, the CDR3 is TGTGCCAGCAGCTGGGGGGGTTCTTCCTACGAGCAGTACTTC. The chain employs TRBV14 and TRBJ2-7, with TRBD2 identical over 7 bases. This CDR3 has 14 residues. CDR1 and CDR2 from the germline V gene are SGHDN and FVKESK. V was clipped by 5 bases and J by 1 base; unmatched bases: 5.

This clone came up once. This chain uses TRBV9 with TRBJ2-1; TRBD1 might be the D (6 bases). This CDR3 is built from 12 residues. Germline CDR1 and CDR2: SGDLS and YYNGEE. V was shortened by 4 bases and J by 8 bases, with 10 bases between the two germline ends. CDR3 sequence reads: CASSNTGYEQFF. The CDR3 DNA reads TGTGCCAGCAGCAATACAGGGTATGAGCAGTTCTTC.

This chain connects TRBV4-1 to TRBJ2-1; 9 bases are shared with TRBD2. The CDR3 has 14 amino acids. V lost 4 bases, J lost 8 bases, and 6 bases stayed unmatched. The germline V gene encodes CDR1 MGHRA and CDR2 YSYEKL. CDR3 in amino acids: CASSPSGGIDEQFF. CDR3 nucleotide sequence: TGCGCCAGCAGCCCCAGCGGGGGGATTGATGAGCAGTTCTTC.

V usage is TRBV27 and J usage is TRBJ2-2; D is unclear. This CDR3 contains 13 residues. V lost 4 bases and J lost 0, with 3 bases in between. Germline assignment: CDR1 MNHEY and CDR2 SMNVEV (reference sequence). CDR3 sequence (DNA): TGTGCCAGCAGTTCCGCGAACACCGGGGAGCTGTTTTTT. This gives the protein CASSSANTGELFF.

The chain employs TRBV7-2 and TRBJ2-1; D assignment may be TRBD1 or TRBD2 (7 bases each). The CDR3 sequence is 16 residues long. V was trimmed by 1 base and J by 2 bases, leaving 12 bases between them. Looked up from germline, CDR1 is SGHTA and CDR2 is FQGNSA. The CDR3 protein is CASSLVGGGAYNEQFF. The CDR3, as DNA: TGTGCCAGCAGCTTAGTGGGAGGGGGCGCCTACAATGAGCAGTTCTTC.

The CDR3, as DNA: TGTGCCAGCAACCCTAGAGGACGGAGCTCTGGAAACACCATATATTTT. It encodes CASNPRGRSSGNTIYF. The chain couples TRBV28 to TRBJ1-3; D gene unclear. The CDR3 totals 16 residues. The V gene's germline CDR1 is MDHEN and CDR2 SYDVKM. With 7 bases removed from V and 0 bases from J, the gap between germline ends came to 16 bases.

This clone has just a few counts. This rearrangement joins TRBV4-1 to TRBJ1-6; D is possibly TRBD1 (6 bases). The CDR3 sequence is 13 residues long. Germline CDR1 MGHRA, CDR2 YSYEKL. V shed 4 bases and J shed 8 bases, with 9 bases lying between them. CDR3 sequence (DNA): TGCGCCAGCAGCCGGGGGGGCGATTCACCCCTCCACTTT. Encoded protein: CASSRGGDSPLHF.

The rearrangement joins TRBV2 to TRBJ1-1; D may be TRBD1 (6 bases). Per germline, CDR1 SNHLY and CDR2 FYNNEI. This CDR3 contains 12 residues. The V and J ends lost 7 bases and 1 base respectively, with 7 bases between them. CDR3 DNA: TGTGCCAGCACGACAGGGAACACTGAAGCTTTCTTT. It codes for CASTTGNTEAFF.

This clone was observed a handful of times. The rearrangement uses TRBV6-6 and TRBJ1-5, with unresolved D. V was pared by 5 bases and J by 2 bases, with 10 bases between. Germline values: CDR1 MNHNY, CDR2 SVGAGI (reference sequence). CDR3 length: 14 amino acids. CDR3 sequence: CASSQDRRNQPQHF. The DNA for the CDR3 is TGTGCCAGCAGTCAGGACCGCCGCAATCAGCCCCAGCATTTT.

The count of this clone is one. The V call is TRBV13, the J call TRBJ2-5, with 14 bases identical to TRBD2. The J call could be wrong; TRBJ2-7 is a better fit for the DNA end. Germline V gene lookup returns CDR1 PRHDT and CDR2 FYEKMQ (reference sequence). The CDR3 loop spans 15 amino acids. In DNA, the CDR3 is TGTGCCAGCAGCCACGGGACTAGCGGGGGCTACGAGCAGTACTTC. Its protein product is CASSHGTSGGYEQYF.

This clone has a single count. CDR3 nucleotides: TGTGCCAGCAGTTTGGGGACAGAAGTCAATGAGCAGTTCTTC. Amino acids: CASSLGTEVNEQFF. V and J are TRBV27 and TRBJ2-1; TRBD1 aligns across 7 bases. V lost 3 bases to trimming and J lost 6 bases; unmatched junction nucleotides: 5. This CDR3 is built from 14 residues. Germline lookup yields CDR1 MNHEY and CDR2 SMNVEV (reference sequence).

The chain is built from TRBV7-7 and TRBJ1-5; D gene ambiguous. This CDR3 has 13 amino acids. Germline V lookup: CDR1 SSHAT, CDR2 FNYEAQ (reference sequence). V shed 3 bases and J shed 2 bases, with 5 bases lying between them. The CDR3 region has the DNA TGTGCCAGCAGCTTCCATGGCAATCAGCCCCAGCATTTT. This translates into CASSFHGNQPQHF.

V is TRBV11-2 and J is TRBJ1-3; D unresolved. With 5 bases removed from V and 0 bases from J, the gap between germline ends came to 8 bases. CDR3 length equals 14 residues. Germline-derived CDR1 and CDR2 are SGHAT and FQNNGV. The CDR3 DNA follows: TGTGCCAGCAGCGAGGTTGACTCTGGAAACACCATATATTTT. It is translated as CASSEVDSGNTIYF.

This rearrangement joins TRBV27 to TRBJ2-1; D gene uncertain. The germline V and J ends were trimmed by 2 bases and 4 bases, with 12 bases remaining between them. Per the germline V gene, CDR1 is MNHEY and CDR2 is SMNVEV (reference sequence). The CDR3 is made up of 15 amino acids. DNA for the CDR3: TGTGCCAGCAGTTTACCAGCCGTTCATTACAATGAGCAGTTCTTC. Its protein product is CASSLPAVHYNEQFF.

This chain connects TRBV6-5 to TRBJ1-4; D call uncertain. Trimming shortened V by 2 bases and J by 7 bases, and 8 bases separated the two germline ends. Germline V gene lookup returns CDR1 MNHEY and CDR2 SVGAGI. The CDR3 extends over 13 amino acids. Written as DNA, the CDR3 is TGTGCCAGCAGTTACAGAGAGGGTGAAAAACTGTTTTTT. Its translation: CASSYREGEKLFF.

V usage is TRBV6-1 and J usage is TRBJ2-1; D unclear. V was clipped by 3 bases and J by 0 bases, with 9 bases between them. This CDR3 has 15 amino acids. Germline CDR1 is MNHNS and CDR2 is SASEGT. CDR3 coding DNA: TGTGCCAGCAGTGAGGACCCAAGCTCCTACAATGAGCAGTTCTTC. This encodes CASSEDPSSYNEQFF.